A selection of T cell receptor beta chains follows, all from one sample in a study of shared clonotypes between healthy human individuals. This table comes from immunoSEQ multiplex PCR, and its TCRdb copy is limited to in-frame clones, with some not included. The repertoire holds hundreds of thousands of clones, with about two thirds as singletons. Source material: memory CD4+ T cells sorted from blood. The receptors here all came from a woman aged 25 to 39 in good health. The CDR3 runs from the conserved cysteine through the conserved F or W. The D gene is left open where the match is weak. Not every row has a clone size; where given, it reads once, few, many or a size class.

>TRBJ2-5|TRBV12-5|14|TRBD2|many
TGTGCTAGTGGTTCAGGACTAGCCCCCGAGACCCAGTACTTC
CASGSGLAPETQYF
>TRBJ2-2|TRBV5-1|16|TRBD2|-
TGCGCCAGCAGCTTGGCGGAGCGGGGAAACACCGGGGAGCTGTTTTTT
CASSLAERGNTGELFF
>TRBJ2-4|TRBV4-2|14|-|-
TGTGCCAGCAGCCAAGATGTGGGAGTTAACATTCAGTACTTC
CASSQDVGVNIQYF
>TRBJ2-5|TRBV29-1|14|-|-
TGCAGCGTTCTAATGGTCCAGGGTACGTGGACCCAGTACTTC
CSVLMVQGTWTQYF
>TRBJ1-1|TRBV4-1|14|-|-
TGCGCCAGCATGGGGCCCCTGAGAGGGACTGAAGCTTTCTTT
CASMGPLRGTEAFF
>TRBJ1-2|TRBV2|14|-|-
TGTGCCAGCACCGACACGGGACATGGAGACGGCTACACCTTC
CASTDTGHGDGYTF
>TRBJ1-1|TRBV7-2|15|-|-
TGTGCCAGCAGCCCAGACGGGGGATTTAAGACTGAAGCTTTCTTT
CASSPDGGFKTEAFF
>TRBJ1-4|TRBV5-6|14|TRBD1|medium-sized
TGTGCCAGCAGAACTCAGGGGGCAGGCGAAAAACTGTTTTTT
CASRTQGAGEKLFF
>TRBJ1-1|TRBV29-1|13|-|-
TGCAGCGTTGGCCCAGGGTCCAGGACTGAAGCTTTCTTT
CSVGPGSRTEAFF
>TRBJ1-1|TRBV7-8|13|-|-
TGTGCCAGCAGCACCCAGGGAGACACTGAAGCTTTCTTT
CASSTQGDTEAFF
>TRBJ1-2|TRBV6-5|14|-|many
TGTGCCAGCAGTTACTCGATGGGGGGGATCGGCTACACCTTC
CASSYSMGGIGYTF
>TRBJ1-1|TRBV5-1|14|-|-
TGCGCCAGCAGCTCGGGACTCTTAAACACTGAAGCTTTCTTT
CASSSGLLNTEAFF
>TRBJ1-5|TRBV10-3|14|TRBD1|-
TGTGCCGGAGGGACAGGGGGCTCCCGGCAGCCCCAGCATTTT
CAGGTGGSRQPQHF
>TRBJ1-3|TRBV6-1|10|-|-
TGTGCCAGCTGTGGAAACACCATATATTTT
CASCGNTIYF
>TRBJ2-2|TRBV29-1|16|-|-
TGCAGCGTTGACGGCCGAGGGGCAGGGGTCACCGGGGAGCTGTTTTTT
CSVDGRGAGVTGELFF
>TRBJ1-1|TRBV28|14|-|many
TGTGCCACCTCAGGAAGCCCATGGAACACTGAAGCTTTCTTT
CATSGSPWNTEAFF
>TRBJ1-4|TRBV28|11|TRBD1|-
TGTGCCAGCAGCCCTCAGACAGGGCTGTTTTTT
CASSPQTGLFF
>TRBJ2-7|TRBV2|14|-|-
TGTGCCAGCAGCCCTCGGGGCAGTAACTACGAGCAGTACTTC
CASSPRGSNYEQYF
>TRBJ1-5|TRBV28|15|-|-
TGTGCCAGCAGTATATGGGGGGGCAGCAATCAGCCCCAGCATTTT
CASSIWGGSNQPQHF